The rows below give T cell receptor beta chains drawn from one sample of a study of cytomegalovirus exposure and HLA in healthy donors. TCRdb's table, derived via immunoSEQ multiplex PCR, lists solely in-frame clones and lacks some. The profile shows tens of thousands of clones, 90% to 95% of them singletons. Sequencing used PBMCs. These receptors all stem from a man between 18 and 35 years old in good health and CMV-seronegative. Each CDR3 is given with its conserved first and last residue. The order of the fields is V gene, CDR3 protein.

TRBV28	CASSLSGVADTQYF
TRBV5-4	CVPGQITDTQYF
TRBV19	CARDPPAEQYF
TRBV7-6	CASSFQTSGTETQYF
TRBV5-8	CASSGTGVGEQYF
TRBV5-4	CASSPRTGYGYTF
TRBV28	CASSSPLDRGQPYEQYF
TRBV6-5	CASATYEQYF
TRBV19	CASSIGRGFNEQFF
TRBV9	CASSVVSGTGAYNEQFF
TRBV15	CATELAGVAGELFF
TRBV9	CASSQFPVYGYTF
TRBV28	CASSRRQAVVGKLFF
TRBV4-1	CASSQVGGLLKETQYF
TRBV27	CASSGGASTDTQYF
TRBV9	CASSPRGQGGLFF